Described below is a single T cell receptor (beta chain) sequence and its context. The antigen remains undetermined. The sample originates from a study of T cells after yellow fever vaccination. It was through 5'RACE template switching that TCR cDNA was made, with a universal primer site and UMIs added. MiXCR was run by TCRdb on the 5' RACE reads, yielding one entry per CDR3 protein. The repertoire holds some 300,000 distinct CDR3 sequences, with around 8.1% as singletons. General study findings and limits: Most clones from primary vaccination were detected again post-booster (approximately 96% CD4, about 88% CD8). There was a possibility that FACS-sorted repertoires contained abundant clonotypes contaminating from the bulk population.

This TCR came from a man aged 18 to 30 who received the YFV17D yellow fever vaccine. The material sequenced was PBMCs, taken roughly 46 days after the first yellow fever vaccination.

The CDR3 coding sequence is TGCAGCGTTGGTTCCGGCTACACCTTC. It codes for CSVGSGYTF. This sequence joins TRBV29-1 and TRBJ1-2; D uncertain. Per germline, CDR1 SQVTM and CDR2 ANQGSEA. The CDR3 spans 9 residues. Trimming took 4 bases from V and 8 from J, leaving 5 bases between them.